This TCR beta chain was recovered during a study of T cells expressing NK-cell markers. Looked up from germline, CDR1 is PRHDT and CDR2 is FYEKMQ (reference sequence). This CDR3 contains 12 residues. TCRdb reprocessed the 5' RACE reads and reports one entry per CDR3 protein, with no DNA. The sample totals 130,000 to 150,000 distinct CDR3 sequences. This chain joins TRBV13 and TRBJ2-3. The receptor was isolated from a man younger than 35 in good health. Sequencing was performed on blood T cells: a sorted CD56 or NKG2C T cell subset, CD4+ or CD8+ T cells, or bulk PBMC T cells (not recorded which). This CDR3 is CASSTGLAAQYF.